Listed below are T cell receptor beta chains from one sample, sequenced in a study of blood T cells in healthy people across ages. TCRdb called the 5' RACE reads again in MiXCR, with one record for every CDR3 protein. Altogether more than 1.4 million distinct CDR3 sequences are present, around two fifths being singletons, with the ten largest covering approximately 7.9%. The sequenced sample consisted of blood. The receptors originated from a woman under 30 in good health. The CDR3 runs from the conserved cysteine through the conserved F or W. Each record gives: J gene, D gene, clone size, V gene, CDR3 DNA, CDR3 protein. The D gene is left open where the match is weak. Where a row states a size, it is once, few, many or the class of an expanded clone; other rows omit it.

>TRBJ1-3|TRBD1|few|TRBV28
TGTGCCAGCAGTTCGGCCGGGACAGGTCGTGACACCATATATTTT
CASSSAGTGRDTIYF
>TRBJ2-7|NA|NA|TRBV5-1
TGCGCCAGCAGCTTGGAGGGCCGCTACGAGCAGTACTTC
CASSLEGRYEQYF
>TRBJ1-5|NA|once|TRBV2
TGTGCCAGCAGTGAAAGACAGGCCCAGCCCCAGCATTTT
CASSERQAQPQHF
>TRBJ1-1|NA|once|TRBV7-6
TGTGCCAGCAGCTCCAATTTCACTGAAGCTTTCTTT
CASSSNFTEAFF
>TRBJ1-3|NA|many|TRBV10-3
TGTGCCATCAGGGACAGCTCTGGAAACACCATATATTTT
CAIRDSSGNTIYF
>TRBJ2-1|NA|NA|TRBV6-1
TGTGCCAGCAGCTCTGGGACAGGGGCCGGCGGGAGGGTAAGGAATGAGCAGTTCTTC
CASSSGTGAGGRVRNEQFF
>TRBJ2-3|TRBD2|NA|TRBV7-2
TGTGCCAGCAGCTCTAAAGCGGGAGTCTTTGATGCGCAGTATTTT
CASSSKAGVFDAQYF
>TRBJ2-1|TRBD1|once|TRBV7-8
TGTGCCAGCAGCTCTACCCAGGGGGAAAGTGAGCAGTTCTTC
CASSSTQGESEQFF
>TRBJ1-1|NA|NA|TRBV9
TGTGCCAGCAGCCCTCATATCGGGGTAGGTGACACTGAAGCTTTCTTT
CASSPHIGVGDTEAFF
>TRBJ1-5|NA|few|TRBV7-2
TGTGCCAGCAGCGTACAGGGTAGGCAGCCCCAGCATTTT
CASSVQGRQPQHF
>TRBJ2-5|NA|NA|TRBV2
TGTGCCAGCCGCCACAGGGACATCCTTGAAAGGACCCGGTACTTC
CASRHRDILERTRYF
>TRBJ1-6|NA|NA|TRBV7-2
TGTGCCAGCAGCGTAGGGGGGGGGGCTTCACCCCTCCACTTT
CASSVGGGASPLHF
>TRBJ1-4|NA|few|TRBV4-1
TGCGCCAGCCTGCAAAATGAAAAACTGTTTTTT
CASLQNEKLFF
>TRBJ2-2|TRBD2|NA|TRBV29-1
TGCAGCGTTGAAATTAGCGGGAGAAGGATCACCGGGGAGCTGTTTTTT
CSVEISGRRITGELFF
>TRBJ1-4|NA|NA|TRBV6-1
TGTGCCAGCAGTGAAGTTCTTGGGGAAAAACTGTTTTTT
CASSEVLGEKLFF
>TRBJ2-1|NA|few|TRBV6-1
TGTGCCAGCAGTGATTCTCAGGGGGGCGATGAGCAGTTCTTC
CASSDSQGGDEQFF
>TRBJ2-1|TRBD2|few|TRBV28
TGTGCCAGCAGTCGACTAGCGGGGGCCCCTCGGGATGAGCAGTTCTTC
CASSRLAGAPRDEQFF
>TRBJ2-3|NA|few|TRBV7-3
TGTGCCAGCAGCTTAACGGCCCCCCGGAGCGGCTCCACAGATACGCAGTATTTT
CASSLTAPRSGSTDTQYF
>TRBJ2-1|TRBD2|NA|TRBV14
TGTGCCAGCAGCCAAGATTGGGGCGGGGGGGCGGCTCTCAATGAGCAGTTCTTC
CASSQDWGGGAALNEQFF
>TRBJ2-1|NA|NA|TRBV20-1
TGCAGTGCTAGATCGGGGGGCCGAAATGTGCAGTTCTTC
CSARSGGRNVQFF
>TRBJ1-5|NA|NA|TRBV7-9
TGTGCCAGCAGCTCCGGAGCAGTGGATCAGCCCCAGCATTTT
CASSSGAVDQPQHF
>TRBJ2-5|NA|NA|TRBV20-1
TGCAGTGCTAGCCAGCCGGGGGCCTCGGAGACCCAGTACTTC
CSASQPGASETQYF
>TRBJ2-7|NA|few|TRBV5-1
TGCGCCAGCAGCTTGGTGGGAACTTACGACGAGCAGTACTTC
CASSLVGTYDEQYF
>TRBJ2-3|TRBD2|few|TRBV7-2
TGTGCCAGCAGTCACCGACTAGCGGGGTCATCAGATACGCAGTATTTT
CASSHRLAGSSDTQYF
>TRBJ2-5|TRBD2|NA|TRBV6-1
TGTGCCGGCAGTGAAGAACTAGCGGGGGGGCAGATGGAAGAGACCCAGTACTTC
CAGSEELAGGQMEETQYF
>TRBJ2-4|TRBD1|few|TRBV20-1
TGCAGTGCTGGTAAACCTGGGACAGACAAAAACATTCAGTACTTC
CSAGKPGTDKNIQYF
>TRBJ1-1|TRBD1|NA|TRBV30
TGTGCCTGGAGTCCCCGGACAGGGGGCGGGAGGACTGAAGCTTTCTTT
CAWSPRTGGGRTEAFF
>TRBJ2-5|NA|NA|TRBV6-1
TGTGCCAGCAGTGGAGAGGGCGGGGAGACCCAGTACTTC
CASSGEGGETQYF
>TRBJ1-1|TRBD1|few|TRBV5-1
TGCGCCAGCAGCCCGGGACAGGGATTTGAGGCTTTCTTT
CASSPGQGFEAFF
>TRBJ2-5|TRBD2|NA|TRBV9
TGTGCCAGCAGCACCACAGCGGGGGGGAATCAAGAGACCCAGTACTTC
CASSTTAGGNQETQYF
>TRBJ2-5|TRBD2|few|TRBV20-1
TGCAGTGCTATGGGGCTAGCGGAAGAGACCCAGTACTTC
CSAMGLAEETQYF
>TRBJ1-2|TRBD1|few|TRBV28
TGTGCCAGCAGGTGGACAGGAGAAGCTAACTATGGCTACACCTTC
CASRWTGEANYGYTF